This T cell receptor (beta chain) is from a study of cytomegalovirus exposure and HLA in healthy donors (TCRdb year 2017). About the study as a whole: An earlier analysis of approximately 550 of the donors reported more than 250 Gb of sequence data and 117 million unique TCR beta sequences from some 180 million T cells. Besides the first cohort of around 700 subjects, a separate validation cohort made up of over a hundred different subjects was used. The number of typed donors differed by locus: roughly 629-630 for A, B, C, DRB1 and DQB1; about 520 for DQA1; 606 for DPA1; and around 450 for DPB1. Of the roughly 420 genotyped donors, 65% to 90% were placed in the genetic ancestry cluster associated with self-reported Caucasian donors. About 280 gigabases of sequencing data and tens of millions of unique TCR sequences were included in an early release covering under 650 HLA-typed donors. The T cell repertoires of under 700 subjects were profiled by immunosequencing and related to cytomegalovirus serostatus. A later analysis re-analyzed previously published TCR beta repertoires from roughly 690 donors and added high-resolution HLA genotyping to study TCR occurrence patterns. Every repertoire in the discovery cohort had been generated on one and the same sequencing platform. To predict cytomegalovirus infection status, the study brought together high-throughput TCR immunosequencing, statistical association of individual TCRs with disease status, and machine learning. Among 300 to 500 genotyped donors of the cohort, an average of around 250,000 unique TCR beta nucleotide sequences was sequenced per donor, of which about 18% were non-productive. A later genetic analysis used genome-wide SNP genotypes for about 60% of the roughly 670 donors, treating that subset as a discovery cohort. In an earlier analysis of over 550 of the donors, high-throughput TCR beta sequencing was used to judge whether each TCR beta V gene segment behaved as functional or pseudogenic. HLA typing covered class I and class II loci at four-digit resolution. Four or five DR-DQ haplotypes were handled as single units for association and clustering because linkage in the cohort was strong. Donor age, sex, ethnicity and CMV serostatus were compiled together with the repertoire data. The study aimed to test whether cataloging public T cell receptors could reveal signatures of past pathogen exposure. Rather than using new phenotypic data, the later analysis identified candidate immune exposures from TCR beta sequences and from how often those sequences occurred across donors.

Only a few counts were recorded for this clone. There is no known antigen for this receptor. Per-base qualities were not stored, and no clone one base away is much larger. Library generation was performed with the immunoSEQ multiplex PCR assay. A mixture of 60 forward primers for TCR Vbeta segments and 13 reverse primers for TCR Jbeta segments was used in the multiplex PCR. The CDR3 region of rearranged TCR beta genes was amplified from genomic DNA by a multiplex PCR assay. On the Illumina HiSeq System, the amplified TCR beta libraries were sequenced as 87-base-pair reads. Per the authors' processing: A later analysis counted about 82 million unique TCR beta chains across the 690 or so repertoires, and some 11 million of these chains were shared by at least two donors. Raw reads were error-corrected and collapsed into unique sequences with a nearest-neighbor algorithm that merged closely related sequences to remove PCR and sequencing errors. CDR3 sequences were aligned to IMGT reference sequences to assign V, D and J gene segments. For a sequence to be retained, a match of at least six nucleotides to both a V gene segment and a J gene segment was required. A rearrangement counted as productive if the CDR3 had no stop codons and remained in frame with V and J, and every other rearrangement counted as non-productive. CDR3 was defined according to IMGT convention as the region running from the second conserved V-encoded cysteine to the conserved J-encoded phenylalanine. The earlier analysis of about 590 of the donors excluded sequences that lacked an unambiguous match to a single V gene segment. In an earlier analysis of approximately 610 of the donors, V segments were called functional above 56.7% productive rearrangements and were called segregating when the between-donor standard deviation exceeded 5%. To diagnose cytomegalovirus status from the catalog of TCR beta chain sequences, a statistical classification framework was built. V and J gene assignment, in a later analysis, came from comparing TCR nucleotide sequences with IMGT/GENE-DB human TR gene sequences. The TCRdist pipeline was used in a later analysis to assign CDR3 sequences and most-parsimonious VDJ recombination scenarios. In a later analysis, every TCR beta chain was defined by the combination of its CDR3 amino acid sequence and its V-gene family, and reads without a unique V-gene family were dropped. A later analysis removed 450 to 600 highly shared, low-generation-probability nucleotide sequences to deal with suspected cross-contamination and a sequencing artifact. For each public chain, a later analysis derived a clonal expansion index from normalized ranks of inferred template counts within each repertoire. Generation probabilities in a later analysis came from a VDJ recombination model fitted to out-of-frame rearrangements, and those results were checked against IGoR. Hypergeometric tests were used in a later analysis to score TCR-TCR, TCR-HLA and TCR-CMV co-occurrence, with a repertoire-size bias correction applied to the TCR pairs. In a later analysis, false discovery rates were estimated by permuting HLA or CMV assignments 20 times. In a later analysis, co-occurring TCRs were grouped using DBSCAN, with TCRdist sequence similarity added in when clustering inside HLA-allele-positive subsets. Repertoires with fewer than 30,000 or more than 120,000 public chains, plus five repertoires with anomalous nucleotide sharing, were excluded from co-occurrence clustering. TCRdb obtained this table from immuneACCESS and retained in-frame rearrangements with V and J assigned. These tables miss some clones; where compared with another copy, unresolved V genes account for less than half of the shortfall, and the remainder is unexplained. V and J calls plus clone size are reproduced from that table; the DNA served to infer D and trimming. In all, the sample holds roughly 120,000 clones, and less than 10% of those were seen once. 5.5% to 7.5% of the sample is held by the ten biggest clonotypes.

The cohort was made up of approximately 700 healthy bone marrow donors. At the time of sampling, all cohort members were nominally healthy, though unrecorded immune exposures were likely present. The donor tested CMV seropositive and was one of the 289 seropositive cohort members. Each donor provided a peripheral blood sample, and peripheral blood mononuclear cells were used for TCR beta sequencing. The Qiagen DNeasy Blood Extraction Kit was used to extract genomic DNA from the blood cell samples. In the germline V gene (reference sequence), CDR1 corresponds to SEHNR and CDR2 to FQNEAQ. From the cysteine up to the phenylalanine, the CDR3 has a length of 13 residues. CDR3 DNA is the only sequence kept; it has 39 bases, read in frame from the first base. Germline trimming: 4 bases from V, 4 bases from J; junction bases outside gene matches: 3. The paper's findings and limits, for the study overall: This cohort had only TCR beta chains sequenced, and the lack of alpha or paired-chain data limited which features could be detected. Across donors, most TCR sequences were observed very rarely, whereas some public TCRs were present in many individuals. According to the authors, the approach could potentially be generalized to other disease states and immunological phenotypes. The only immune exposure information available for the cohort was CMV serostatus. According to a later genetic analysis, donors in an Asian-associated ancestry cluster had fewer N-insertions in productive TCRs than the roughly 700-donor mean. A cluster of highly shared sequence variants was judged likely to be a technical artifact of the sequencing pipeline. An association between a missense DCLRE1C variant and V-gene and J-gene trimming of TCR beta chains was found in a later genetic analysis and replicated in an independent cohort. Sequencing depth was assumed to be roughly uniform across donors in the presence/absence analyses, though that assumption may not hold. Correlated functional status among segregating V segments might reflect linkage disequilibrium, but an unknown experimental factor could not be ruled out. An earlier analysis of around 600 of the donors showed that most TCR beta V segments appeared in productive rearrangements either about 87% or about 30% of the time, which broadly matched IMGT annotations. A total of some 180 TCR beta chains were listed by the study as associated with cytomegalovirus. Because some donors lacked HLA typing at each locus, the association tests relied only on the typed subset. According to a later analysis, most CMV-associated TCR beta chains appeared to be HLA-restricted, and the HLA associations seemed to be driven largely by CMV exposure. A later analysis found that HLA-associated TCR beta chains were more clonally expanded and had lower generation probabilities than equally common non-associated chains. Approximately 16 rarely observed V segments, including chromosome 9 orphons, were excluded from the earlier analysis of several hundred of the donors because counts were too low. In a later analysis, several top co-occurrence clusters were reported to appear linked to parvovirus B19, influenza, CMV and Epstein-Barr virus. Strong co-occurrence of HLA alleles, especially DR and DQ, made assigning TCR associations to individual alleles difficult. The classifier was reported to diagnose cytomegalovirus status with high specificity and sensitivity in both the original and validation cohorts. The 87-base-pair reads could not distinguish some IMGT-functional V segments, including TRBV6-2 and TRBV6-3, so those segments were excluded. A few of the identified cytomegalovirus-associated TCR beta chains were confirmed in vitro to be specific for cytomegalovirus antigens. A further reported finding was that TCR beta sequences accurately predicted the HLA-A and HLA-B alleles for most subjects in the first cohort. In a later analysis, TCR association rates were found to vary across HLA loci, with the most associated TCRs seen for DRB1 alleles and the fewest for HLA-C alleles. A later analysis associated 15,000 to 20,000 TCR beta sequences with specific HLA alleles at a false discovery rate of 0.05.

The TCR comes from a woman in her 40s in good health and CMV-seropositive. The V gene is TRBV7-9 and the J gene is TRBJ1-2, with 7 middle bases fitting TRBD1. Input material: PBMCs. The CDR3 protein is CASSSTGFYGYTF. In nucleotides, the sequence is TGTGCCAGCAGCTCGACAGGGTTCTATGGCTACACCTTC.